This T cell receptor beta chain derives from a study of blood T cell repertoires in COVID-19. Study background: In each case, the material was cDNA or gDNA derived from T cells, B-cell-depleted T cells, or PBMCs.

The table lists this clone with a few counts. Trimming removed 5 bases at V and 7 bases at J, with 16 bases between. This CDR3 has 14 amino acids. Germline loops: CDR1 SGHRS, CDR2 YFSETQ. Some clones are missing from TCRdb's copy, which holds only in-frame ones; the method was immunoSEQ multiplex PCR. This sample has 300,000 or so clones, with 86% found just once. Those who participated ranged in age from roughly 18 to 89 years and resided in approximately 23 US areas. In assigning cohorts, the study relied on participant-reported clinical history. Symptom resolution, clearance, or two negative PCRs marked donors in Cohort 3 as recovered.

The sequenced sample was PBMCs or T cells enriched from blood (not recorded which). The clonotype was recovered from a woman between 18 and 30 years old who had recovered from COVID-19. The chain links TRBV5-1 to TRBJ2-1; a possible D gene is TRBD1 (5 bases). CDR3 DNA: TGCGCCAGCAGTAGGGCAGGGCCCACAAATGAGCAGTTCTTC. Residues: CASSRAGPTNEQFF.